Detailed here is one T cell receptor (beta chain). These data belong to a study of shared clonotypes between healthy human individuals. The CDR3 contains 17 residues. Germline trimming cut 1 base from V and 8 bases from J; bases unmatched to any gene: 8. From germline, CDR1 is MGHRA and CDR2 YSYEKL. TCRdb's copy holds only in-frame clones and misses some; the assay was immunoSEQ multiplex PCR. The sample holds 2,500,000 or so clones, 85% to 95% seen once. The sequenced sample was naive CD4+ T cells from PBMCs. Subset given: CD45RA+ positively selected. The J gene is TRBJ2-4, the V gene TRBV4-1, with TRBD2 identical over 13 bases. The sequence was collected from a man in his late teens or twenties in good health. Some clones in this sample may be carry-over from other donors' samples. The chain's CDR3 is CASSQGLAGGPADIQYF. The CDR3 DNA follows: TGCGCCAGCAGCCAAGGACTAGCGGGAGGCCCGGCTGACATTCAGTACTTC.